These T cell receptor beta chains were read from a single sample in a study of blood T cell repertoires in COVID-19. Using immunoSEQ multiplex PCR, the repertoire was profiled, and TCRdb retains in-frame clones only, with some absent. The top ten clones hold approximately 3.8% of a sample with 150,000 or so clones, around 81% of them seen once. Sequencing input: peripheral blood. These receptors were taken from a woman aged 55-69 years with acute or convalescent COVID-19. CDR3s include the opening cysteine and the closing phenylalanine or tryptophan. Each record gives: CDR3 protein, CDR3 DNA, V gene, J gene, clone size, D gene. A D gene is named only where the DNA matches it firmly. Where a row states a size, it is once, few, many or the class of an expanded clone; other rows omit it.

CDR3 protein: CASSQDSGGAAAVIAFF; CDR3 DNA: TGCGCCAGCAGCCAAGATTCGGGGGGCGCCGCCGCGGTGATAGCTTTCTTT; V gene: TRBV4-3; J gene: TRBJ1-1; clone size: .; D gene: .
CDR3 protein: CSASKGSHHNEQFF; CDR3 DNA: TGCAGTGCTAGTAAAGGGAGTCACCACAATGAGCAGTTCTTC; V gene: TRBV20-1; J gene: TRBJ2-1; clone size: .; D gene: .
CDR3 protein: CASSSPGNYEQYF; CDR3 DNA: TGTGCCAGCAGCTCACCAGGGAACTACGAGCAGTACTTC; V gene: TRBV28; J gene: TRBJ2-7; clone size: .; D gene: .
CDR3 protein: CASSSQATNYGYTF; CDR3 DNA: TGTGCCAGCAGTTCTCAGGCTACTAACTATGGCTACACCTTC; V gene: TRBV27; J gene: TRBJ1-2; clone size: .; D gene: .
CDR3 protein: CAISVSGNEQFF; CDR3 DNA: TGTGCCATCAGTGTCAGCGGCAATGAGCAGTTCTTC; V gene: TRBV10-3; J gene: TRBJ2-1; clone size: .; D gene: .
CDR3 protein: CASSARLAGAETQYF; CDR3 DNA: TGTGCCAGCAGTGCCCGACTAGCGGGAGCAGAGACCCAGTACTTC; V gene: TRBV27; J gene: TRBJ2-5; clone size: .; D gene: TRBD2
CDR3 protein: CASSQTSGAYNEQFF; CDR3 DNA: TGTGCCAGCAGCCAGACTAGCGGGGCCTACAATGAGCAGTTCTTC; V gene: TRBV4-2; J gene: TRBJ2-1; clone size: few; D gene: TRBD2
CDR3 protein: CASSSTGVVDTEAFF; CDR3 DNA: TGCGCCAGCAGCTCAACAGGGGTGGTGGACACTGAAGCTTTCTTT; V gene: TRBV5-1; J gene: TRBJ1-1; clone size: .; D gene: TRBD1
CDR3 protein: CASSLGQGSNQPQHF; CDR3 DNA: TGTGCCAGCAGCTTAGGGCAGGGTAGCAATCAGCCCCAGCATTTT; V gene: TRBV7-8; J gene: TRBJ1-5; clone size: .; D gene: .
CDR3 protein: CASRALTGGTHGYTF; CDR3 DNA: TGTGCCAGCAGGGCCTTGACAGGCGGTACCCATGGCTACACCTTC; V gene: TRBV6-5; J gene: TRBJ1-2; clone size: .; D gene: .
CDR3 protein: CASSLNTGELFF; CDR3 DNA: TGTGCCAGCTCCCTGAACACCGGGGAGCTGTTTTTT; V gene: TRBV18; J gene: TRBJ2-2; clone size: .; D gene: .
CDR3 protein: CASSSFTSGRYEQYF; CDR3 DNA: TGTGCCAGCAGTTCCTTTACTAGCGGGAGGTACGAGCAGTACTTC; V gene: TRBV7-9; J gene: TRBJ2-7; clone size: .; D gene: TRBD2
CDR3 protein: CASSYSLGDMRGYTF; CDR3 DNA: TGTGCCAGCAGTTACTCCCTCGGCGATATGAGGGGCTACACCTTC; V gene: TRBV6-5; J gene: TRBJ1-2; clone size: few; D gene: .
CDR3 protein: CASSRAGSSYNEQFF; CDR3 DNA: TGTGCCAGCAGCCGGGCCGGGAGCTCCTACAATGAGCAGTTCTTC; V gene: TRBV6-2/TRBV6-3; J gene: TRBJ2-1; clone size: .; D gene: .
CDR3 protein: CASIPSSVDRGAIEAFF; CDR3 DNA: TGTGCCAGCATCCCGAGTTCGGTGGACAGGGGGGCGATTGAAGCTTTCTTT; V gene: TRBV7-2; J gene: TRBJ1-1; clone size: .; D gene: TRBD1
CDR3 protein: CASKGDGSSYNEQFF; CDR3 DNA: TGTGCCAGTAAAGGGGACGGGAGCTCCTACAATGAGCAGTTCTTC; V gene: TRBV19; J gene: TRBJ2-1; clone size: .; D gene: .